The 22 T cell receptor beta chains given below trace back to one sample, sequenced in a study of response to subunit inactivated influenza vaccine. TCRdb re-analysed the RT-PCR reads in MiXCR, keeping a single row per CDR3 protein. Altogether around 580,000 distinct CDR3 sequences are present, about 14% being singletons, with the ten largest covering 11%. The input for sequencing was PBMCs from blood, taken approximately 12 days after vaccination. The receptors here all came from a man aged 45-60 years who received an inactivated influenza vaccine.

This chain uses TRBV5-1 with TRBJ2-1; D gene unclear. In germline, CDR1 is SGHRS, CDR2 YFSETQ. CDR3 length: 14 residues. Trimming pared 0 bases from V and 7 bases from J, leaving 11 bases between. The CDR3 is CASSLAWSDNEQFF. The DNA of the CDR3 is TGCGCCAGCAGCTTGGCTTGGTCTGATAATGAGCAGTTCTTC.

This clonotype showed up just a few times. The chain recombines TRBV20-1 with TRBJ2-3; perhaps TRBD1 as D (6 bases). Trimming stripped 6 bases from V and 6 bases from J, with 13 bases between. The CDR3 has 12 amino acids. CDR1 DFQATT and CDR2 SNEGSKA come from the germline V gene (reference sequence). CDR3 nucleotides: TGCAGTGCCCCTGACAGGTTGGATACGCAGTATTTT. This sequence encodes CSAPDRLDTQYF.

This clonotype was observed a handful of times. The V and J genes are TRBV9 and TRBJ2-2; D could derive from TRBD1 or TRBD2 (6 bases each). Trimming shortened V by 4 bases and J by 7 bases, and 17 bases separated the two germline ends. The CDR3 is 15 amino acids. Germline CDR1 and CDR2: SGDLS and YYNGEE. CDR3 coding DNA: TGTGCCAGCAGCCCCCGCCCGGGGGCTGGCGGGGAGCTGTTTTTT. Protein product: CASSPRPGAGGELFF.

V and J are TRBV10-2 and TRBJ2-1; D is ambiguous. The germline V and J ends were trimmed by 0 bases and 10 bases, with 7 bases remaining between them. This CDR3 contains 12 residues. CDR1 and CDR2 (germline): WSHSY, SAAADI. CDR3 bases: TGCGCCAGCAGTGAGTCAAGGGTAGAGCAGTTCTTC. Translation gives CASSESRVEQFF.

The rearrangement links TRBV29-1 to TRBJ2-1; 7 bases map to TRBD1. This CDR3 comprises 13 residues. The V and J ends lost 6 bases and 7 bases, in that order; junction bases with no gene match: 9. Germline lookup yields CDR1 SQVTM and CDR2 ANQGSEA. The CDR3 DNA is TGCAGCGTGAGGGGACAACAGGGGAATGAGCAGTTCTTC. Amino acid sequence: CSVRGQQGNEQFF.

This sequence joins TRBV20-1 and TRBJ2-3, with 8 positions matching TRBD2. CDR1 DFQATT and CDR2 SNEGSKA come from the germline V gene (reference sequence). V trimming: 3 bases; J trimming: 2 bases; junction bases outside the gene matches: 7. The CDR3 is made up of 15 amino acids. The CDR3 nucleotides are TGCAGTGCTAGGCCGGGACTAGGGAACACAGATACGCAGTATTTT. Protein: CSARPGLGNTDTQYF.

This clonotype was found a few times. The CDR3 sequence: CASSFSRGDVYNSPLHF. In DNA form, the CDR3 reads TGTGCCAGCAGCTTCAGCAGGGGGGACGTCTATAATTCACCCCTCCACTTT. V is TRBV7-2 and J is TRBJ1-6; 7 bases agree with TRBD1. Losses at the gene ends were 3 bases for V and 3 bases for J; bases not matched to a gene: 8. CDR1 and CDR2 (germline): SGHTA, FQGNSA. The CDR3 consists of 17 residues.

This clonotype was found a few times. The chain carries TRBV2 and TRBJ2-7, with TRBD2 matching over 7 bases. The CDR3 has 15 residues. CDR1 is SNHLY, CDR2 FYNNEI, per germline. Losses at the gene ends were 10 bases for V and 2 bases for J; bases not matched to a gene: 14. CDR3: CATISGTTIPYEQYF. As DNA, the CDR3 is TGTGCCACTATTTCAGGGACTACAATCCCCTACGAGCAGTACTTC. Full variable domain (outside the CDR3, taken from reference TRBV2 and TRBJ2-7): EPEVTQTPSHQVTQMGQEVILRCVPISNHLYFYWYRQILGQKVEFLVSFYNNEISEKSEIFDDQFSVERPDGSNFTLKIRSTKLEDSAMYFCATISGTTIPYEQYFGPGTRLTVT.

This clonotype was observed many times. CDR3 protein: CASSLERGLYGYTF. For the CDR3, the DNA is TGTGCCAGCAGCTTAGAACGGGGATTATATGGCTACACCTTC. The gene calls are TRBV7-2 and TRBJ1-2; D is unclear. CDR3 length: 14 amino acids. Deletions cut 1 base from V and 5 bases from J, with 11 bases between. Germline loops: CDR1 SGHTA, CDR2 FQGNSA.

V usage is TRBV5-6 and J usage is TRBJ1-5; TRBD1 might be the D (6 bases). The V gene lost 0 bases and the J gene lost 5 bases, with 9 bases spanning the gap. Germline-derived CDR1 and CDR2 are SGHDT and YYEEEE. The CDR3 is 14 amino acids. CDR3 protein: CASSLGQAYQPQHF. The CDR3 nucleotides are TGTGCCAGCAGCTTGGGACAGGCGTATCAGCCCCAGCATTTT.

This clonotype appeared a few times. The chain joins TRBV2 to TRBJ2-5; the D is unclear. Germline loops: CDR1 SNHLY, CDR2 FYNNEI. The CDR3 has 13 amino acids. Trimming took off 4 bases at V and 5 bases at J, with 11 bases between the two ends. CDR3 in DNA: TGTGCCAGCAGTGCTACTCCCGGGGAGACCCAGTACTTC. Amino acids: CASSATPGETQYF.

This clonotype was counted at least ten times. V gene TRBV12-3 or TRBV12-4 combines with J gene TRBJ1-1; possible D gene TRBD1, 6 bases. CDR3 length: 15 residues. V was clipped by 6 bases and J by 0 bases, with 14 bases between them. In DNA form, the CDR3 reads TGTGCCAGCAGCCTAGGGGGGCGCATGAACACTGAAGCTTTCTTT. Translated: CASSLGGRMNTEAFF.

The CDR3 DNA sequence: TGTGCCGTATCAACACAGGGAGAATACGAGCAGTACTTC. Protein: CAVSTQGEYEQYF. The genes are TRBV10-3 and TRBJ2-7; the D gene is possibly TRBD1 (6 bases). Trimming stripped 11 bases from V and 4 bases from J, with 18 bases between. CDR1 and CDR2 (germline): ENHRY, SYGVKD. CDR3 size: 13 residues.

The rearrangement links TRBV6-5 to TRBJ2-1, with 10 nucleotides matching TRBD2. Losses at the gene ends were 8 bases for V and 0 bases for J; bases not matched to a gene: 13. The CDR3 length is 18 residues. CDR1 and CDR2 from the germline V gene are MNHEY and SVGAGI. In DNA form, the CDR3 reads TGTGCCAGCGTTCGGGGTAGCGGGAGGACTAGCTCCTACAATGAGCAGTTCTTC. Translation: CASVRGSGRTSSYNEQFF.

This clonotype was seen ten or more times. The rearrangement links TRBV3-1 to TRBJ1-1, with a tentative D call TRBD1 (6 bases). Between the trimmed V and J ends, which lost 4 bases and 8 bases, there was a span of 17 bases. Germline CDR1 reads LGHDT; CDR2 reads YNNKEL (reference sequence). This CDR3 has 14 residues. DNA for the CDR3: TGTGCCAGCAGCCCAACAGGGTCGTCCCTGGAAGCTTTCTTT. This gives the protein CASSPTGSSLEAFF.

This clonotype has only a few counts. The chain couples TRBV6-5 to TRBJ1-1; TRBD1 aligns across 10 bases. J gave up 7 bases and V 0 bases, and 8 bases lay outside the gene matches. The CDR3 is 16 residues long. CDR1 is MNHEY, CDR2 SVGAGI, per germline. The DNA of the CDR3 is TGTGCCAGCAGTTACTCGTGGACAGGGGGGCTGGATGAAGCTTTCTTT. Protein sequence: CASSYSWTGGLDEAFF.

This clonotype was detected ten times or more. V and J are TRBV5-1 and TRBJ1-6, with 7 bases matching TRBD1. Looked up from germline, CDR1 is SGHRS and CDR2 is YFSETQ. The trim removed 2 bases at V and 10 bases at J, leaving 12 bases unmatched. The CDR3 extends over 16 amino acids. CDR3 DNA sequence: TGCGCCAGCAGCTTCGAGTCCGGGACAGCATCATCACCCCTCCACTTT. Its protein is CASSFESGTASSPLHF.

The V gene is TRBV9, the J gene TRBJ2-2; D is possibly TRBD1 (6 bases). V shed 4 bases and J shed 3 bases, with 13 bases lying between them. Germline lookup yields CDR1 SGDLS and CDR2 YYNGEE. This CDR3 region has 15 residues. The CDR3 is CASSSRAGDTGELFF. The CDR3 bases are TGTGCCAGCAGCTCACGAGCAGGGGACACCGGGGAGCTGTTTTTT.

The CDR3 loop reads CSAVGMGFEQFF. CDR3 bases: TGCAGCGCCGTAGGCATGGGGTTTGAGCAGTTCTTC. This chain connects TRBV29-1 to TRBJ2-1, with D unresolved. V lost 7 bases to trimming and J lost 9 bases, with 16 bases between them. This CDR3 has 12 residues. The V gene's germline CDR1 is SQVTM and CDR2 ANQGSEA.

This clonotype was counted ten times or more. The genes are TRBV4-1 and TRBJ1-2; D remains ambiguous. This CDR3 is built from 15 residues. Germline values: CDR1 MGHRA, CDR2 YSYEKL. V was trimmed by 4 bases and J by 0 bases, leaving 12 bases between them. CDR3 amino acids: CASSPSAHANYGYTF. In DNA form, the CDR3 reads TGCGCCAGCAGCCCCTCGGCACACGCTAACTATGGCTACACCTTC.

This clonotype was seen ten or more times. The V and J genes are TRBV14 and TRBJ2-5; TRBD2 aligns across 8 bases. The CDR3 contains 14 residues. CDR1 SGHDN and CDR2 FVKESK come from the germline V gene. Losses at the gene ends were 6 bases for V and 1 base for J; bases not matched to a gene: 4. CDR3 DNA sequence: TGTGCCAGCAGAAATAGCGGGGCCCAAGAGACCCAGTACTTC. It yields the protein CASRNSGAQETQYF.

This clonotype has just a few counts. V is TRBV7-9 and J is TRBJ1-2; D unclear. This CDR3 has 15 residues. The V end lost 0 bases, the J end lost 7 bases, and 15 bases lay between the germline ends. CDR1 and CDR2 from the germline V gene are SEHNR and FQNEAQ (reference sequence). The CDR3 bases are TGTGCCAGCAGCTTAGCCGGGTCATGGAATTTTGGCTACACCTTC. This sequence encodes CASSLAGSWNFGYTF.